This T cell receptor (beta chain) was captured by sequencing in a study of blood T cell repertoires in COVID-19. For the study at large: T cells, B-cell-depleted T cells, or PBMCs supplied cDNA or gDNA.

Libraries were prepared by immunoSEQ multiplex PCR; TCRdb keeps only in-frame clonotypes and omits some of them. This table has about 530,000 clones, about 88% appearing once. V lost 3 bases to trimming and J lost 7 bases, with 4 bases between them. The CDR3 consists of 11 residues. The germline V gene has CDR1 KGHSH and CDR2 LQKENI. The sequencing sample was made of peripheral blood. This chain connects TRBV18 to TRBJ2-1, with D uncertain. The origin of this receptor is a woman aged 45-65 years with COVID-19, enrolled during active disease. CDR3 protein: CASSPRNEQFF. The CDR3 DNA is TGTGCCAGCTCACCGAGAAATGAGCAGTTCTTC.